Below are 3 T cell receptor beta chains sequenced from a single sample in a study of siplizumab effects on memory and regulatory T cells. Generated by immunoSEQ multiplex PCR, the TCRdb table keeps only in-frame clones and is missing some. The sample lists approximately 110,000 clones, approximately 94% occurring once. The sample consisted of CD4+ T cells sorted from blood. These receptors all stem from a human donor in good health.

CDR3 coding DNA: TGCGCCAGCAGCCAAGTTTACGACAGGAGATACGAGCAGTACTTC. It codes for CASSQVYDRRYEQYF. The J gene is TRBJ2-5, the V gene TRBV4-1; possibly TRBD1 for D (6 bases). TRBJ2-7 matches the DNA end more closely, so the J call is doubtful. The CDR3 loop spans 15 amino acids. CDR1 is MGHRA, CDR2 YSYEKL, per germline.

V usage is TRBV19 and J usage is TRBJ1-5; D gene unclear. The CDR3 runs 17 residues. Germline assignment: CDR1 LNHDA and CDR2 SQIVND (reference sequence). Trimming pared 0 bases from V and 7 bases from J, leaving 19 bases between. CDR3 amino acids: CASSIDGSKPARQPQHF. CDR3 bases: TGTGCCAGTAGTATAGATGGGTCCAAACCAGCTCGACAGCCCCAGCATTTT.

The chain uses TRBV5-7 and TRBJ1-2; D is perhaps TRBD1 (5 bases). TRBV5-7 is placed among ORFs of uncertain function. The CDR3 loop spans 14 amino acids. Trimming took 0 bases from V and 4 from J, leaving 10 bases between them. CDR3 protein: CASSLEGAAYGYTF. The CDR3 nucleotides read TGTGCCAGCAGCTTGGAAGGGGCGGCCTATGGCTACACCTTC.